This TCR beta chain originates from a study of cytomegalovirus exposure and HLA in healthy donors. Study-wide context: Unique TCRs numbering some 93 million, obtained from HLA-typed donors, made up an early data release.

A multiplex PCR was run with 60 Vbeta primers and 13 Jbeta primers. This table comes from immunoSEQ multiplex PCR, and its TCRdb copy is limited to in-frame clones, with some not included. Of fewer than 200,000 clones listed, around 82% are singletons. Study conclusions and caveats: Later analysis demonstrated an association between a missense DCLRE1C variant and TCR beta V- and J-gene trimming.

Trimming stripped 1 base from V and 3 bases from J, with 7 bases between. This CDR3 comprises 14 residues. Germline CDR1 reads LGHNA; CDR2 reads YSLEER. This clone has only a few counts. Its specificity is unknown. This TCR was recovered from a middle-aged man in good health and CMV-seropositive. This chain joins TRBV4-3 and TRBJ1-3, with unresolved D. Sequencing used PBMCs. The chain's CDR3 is CASSQAKSGNTIYF. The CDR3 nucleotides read TGCGCCAGCAGCCAAGCGAAGAGTGGAAACACCATATATTTT.